This T cell receptor beta chain was recorded in a study of identical twins. Germline V gene lookup returns CDR1 DFQATT and CDR2 SNEGSKA (reference sequence). This CDR3 has 13 amino acids. Trimming left V 0 bases short and J 1 base short, with 5 bases between. This clonotype was observed a handful of times. What it binds is unknown. TCRdb recomputed calls from the 5' RACE reads with MiXCR, one row per CDR3 protein. This table holds around 490,000 distinct CDR3 sequences, over 12% found once. General study findings and limits: High-abundance cord blood beta clonotypes had fewer insertions; memory repertoires showed none. The study reached conclusions through statistical analysis that was cross-sectional, not following the same donors.

These records were also assigned to another study, of yellow fever vaccine responses in identical twins.

This TCR was sampled from a woman in her late teens or twenties in good health. The specimen was CD4+ T cells sorted from blood. The V gene is TRBV20-1, the J gene TRBJ2-3; no definite D call. As DNA, the CDR3 is TGCAGTGCTAGAGATGCAGGCACAGATACGCAGTATTTT. This codes for CSARDAGTDTQYF.